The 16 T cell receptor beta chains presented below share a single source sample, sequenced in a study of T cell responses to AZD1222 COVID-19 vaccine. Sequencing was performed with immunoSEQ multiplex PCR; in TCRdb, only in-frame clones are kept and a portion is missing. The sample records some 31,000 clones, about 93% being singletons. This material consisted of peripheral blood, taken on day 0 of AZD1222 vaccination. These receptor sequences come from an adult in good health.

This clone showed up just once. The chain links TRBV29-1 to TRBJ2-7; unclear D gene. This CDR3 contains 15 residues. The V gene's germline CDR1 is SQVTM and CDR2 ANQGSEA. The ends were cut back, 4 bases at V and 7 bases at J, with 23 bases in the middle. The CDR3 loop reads CSVVAERGPRWEQYF. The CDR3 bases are TGCAGCGTTGTGGCAGAACGTGGTCCCCGCTGGGAGCAGTACTTC.

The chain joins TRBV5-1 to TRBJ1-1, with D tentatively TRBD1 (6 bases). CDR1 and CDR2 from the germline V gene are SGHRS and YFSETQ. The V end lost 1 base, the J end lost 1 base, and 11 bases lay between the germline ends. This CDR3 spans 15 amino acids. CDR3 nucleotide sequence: TGCGCCAGCAGCTTGTCAACAGGGCCGAACACTGAAGCTTTCTTT. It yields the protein CASSLSTGPNTEAFF.

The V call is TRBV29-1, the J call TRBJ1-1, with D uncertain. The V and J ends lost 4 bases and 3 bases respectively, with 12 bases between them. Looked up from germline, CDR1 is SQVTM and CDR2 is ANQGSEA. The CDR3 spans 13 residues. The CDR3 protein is CSVAIVGDTEAFF. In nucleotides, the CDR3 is TGCAGCGTTGCTATTGTCGGTGACACTGAAGCTTTCTTT.

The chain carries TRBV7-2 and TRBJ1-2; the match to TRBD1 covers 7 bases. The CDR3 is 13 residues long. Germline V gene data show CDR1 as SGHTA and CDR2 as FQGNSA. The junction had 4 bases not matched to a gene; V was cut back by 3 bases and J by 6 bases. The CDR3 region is CASSFGTGDGYTF. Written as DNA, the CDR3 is TGTGCCAGCAGCTTCGGTACAGGGGATGGCTACACCTTC.

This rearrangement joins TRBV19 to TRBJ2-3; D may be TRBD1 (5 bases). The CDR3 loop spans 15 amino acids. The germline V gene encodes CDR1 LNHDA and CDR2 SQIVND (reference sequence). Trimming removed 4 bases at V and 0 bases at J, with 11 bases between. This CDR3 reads CASSRQSISTDTQYF. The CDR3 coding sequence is TGTGCCAGTAGTAGACAGTCAATTAGCACAGATACGCAGTATTTT.

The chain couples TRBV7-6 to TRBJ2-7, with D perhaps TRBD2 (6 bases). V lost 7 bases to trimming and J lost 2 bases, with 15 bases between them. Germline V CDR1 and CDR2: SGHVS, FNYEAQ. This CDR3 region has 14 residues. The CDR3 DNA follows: TGTGCCAGCACCCTGGGTAGCGGTCCCTACGAGCAGTACTTC. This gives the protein CASTLGSGPYEQYF.

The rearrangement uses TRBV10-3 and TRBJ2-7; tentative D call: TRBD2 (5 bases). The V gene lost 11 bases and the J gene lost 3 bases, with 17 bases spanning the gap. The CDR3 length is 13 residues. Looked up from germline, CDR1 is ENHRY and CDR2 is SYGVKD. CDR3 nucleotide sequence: TGTGCCTCCGGGATCGACATGGTCTACGAGCAGTACTTC. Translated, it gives CASGIDMVYEQYF.

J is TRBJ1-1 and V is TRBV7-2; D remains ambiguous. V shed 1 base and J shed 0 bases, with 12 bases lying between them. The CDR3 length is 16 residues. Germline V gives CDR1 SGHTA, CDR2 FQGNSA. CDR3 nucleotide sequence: TGTGCCAGCAGCTTAGGTGTAGGGATCCTGAACACTGAAGCTTTCTTT. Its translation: CASSLGVGILNTEAFF.

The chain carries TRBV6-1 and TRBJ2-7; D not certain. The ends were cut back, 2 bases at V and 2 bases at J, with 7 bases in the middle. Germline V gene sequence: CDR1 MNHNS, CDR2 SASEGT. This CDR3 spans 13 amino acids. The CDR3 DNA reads TGTGCCAGCAGTGAACAACGTGCCTACGAGCAGTACTTC. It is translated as CASSEQRAYEQYF.

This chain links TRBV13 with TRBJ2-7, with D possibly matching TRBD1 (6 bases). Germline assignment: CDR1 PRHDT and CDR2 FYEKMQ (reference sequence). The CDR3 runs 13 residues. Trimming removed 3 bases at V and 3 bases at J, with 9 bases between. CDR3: CASSFPGVYEQYF. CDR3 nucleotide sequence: TGTGCCAGCAGCTTTCCAGGGGTCTACGAGCAGTACTTC.

In nucleotides, the CDR3 is TGCGCCAGCAGCCACCACCGGGGGCCCAATGAGCAGTTCTTC. Translation gives CASSHHRGPNEQFF. The chain is built from TRBV4-1 and TRBJ2-1; tentatively, D is TRBD1 or TRBD2 (6 bases each). The CDR3 covers 14 residues. Trimming took off 3 bases at V and 6 bases at J, with 12 bases between the two ends. Germline V gives CDR1 MGHRA, CDR2 YSYEKL.

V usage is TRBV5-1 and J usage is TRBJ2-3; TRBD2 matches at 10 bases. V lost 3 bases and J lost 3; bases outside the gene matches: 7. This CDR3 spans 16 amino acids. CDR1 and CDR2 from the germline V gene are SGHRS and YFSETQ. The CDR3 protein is CASSSQAGGRTDTQYF. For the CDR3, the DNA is TGCGCCAGCAGCTCCCAAGCGGGAGGGCGTACAGATACGCAGTATTTT.

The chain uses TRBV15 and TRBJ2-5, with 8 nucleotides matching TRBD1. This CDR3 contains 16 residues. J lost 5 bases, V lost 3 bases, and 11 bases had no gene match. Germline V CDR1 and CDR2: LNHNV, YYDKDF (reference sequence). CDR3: CATSRSRDRSRETQYF. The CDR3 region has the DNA TGTGCCACCAGCAGGTCCCGGGACAGGTCCAGGGAGACCCAGTACTTC.

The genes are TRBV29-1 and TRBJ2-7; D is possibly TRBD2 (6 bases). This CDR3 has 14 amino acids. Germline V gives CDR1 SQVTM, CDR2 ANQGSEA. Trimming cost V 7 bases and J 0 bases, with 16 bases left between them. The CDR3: CSARGVEGSYEQYF. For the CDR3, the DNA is TGCAGCGCCCGCGGGGTGGAGGGCTCCTACGAGCAGTACTTC.

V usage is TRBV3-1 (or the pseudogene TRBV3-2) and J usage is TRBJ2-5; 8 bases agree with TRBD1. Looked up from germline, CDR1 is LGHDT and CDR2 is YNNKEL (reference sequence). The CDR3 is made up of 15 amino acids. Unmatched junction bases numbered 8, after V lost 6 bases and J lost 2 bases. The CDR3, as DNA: TGTGCCAGCAGTTCGGCGGACAGGGTACAAGAGACCCAGTACTTC. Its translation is CASSSADRVQETQYF.

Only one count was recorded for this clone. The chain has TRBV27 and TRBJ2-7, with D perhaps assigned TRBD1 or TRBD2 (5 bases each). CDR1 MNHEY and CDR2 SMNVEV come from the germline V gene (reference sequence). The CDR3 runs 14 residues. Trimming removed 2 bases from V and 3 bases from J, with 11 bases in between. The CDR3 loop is CASSLEGSYYEQYF. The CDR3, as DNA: TGTGCCAGCAGTTTAGAGGGGAGCTACTACGAGCAGTACTTC.